The TCR beta chain under discussion was sequenced for a study of early T cells in non-severe SARS-CoV-2 infection. Turning to the study itself: Investigators sequenced bulk RNA drawn from unsorted whole blood, and chains remained unpaired.

This clonotype was picked up many times. The antigen remains unidentified. Study-level points and caveats: Sequences matched to VDJdb favored anti-spike CD8 responses, while private and CD4 specificities were missed.

Unique molecular identifiers were added to individual cDNA molecules. TCRdb itself ran the 5' RACE reads through MiXCR, one entry per CDR3 protein. The profile shows around 94,000 distinct CDR3 sequences, about an eighth of them singletons. The length of the CDR3 is 13 residues. Deletions cut 5 bases from V and 0 bases from J, with 8 bases between. Germline CDR1 and CDR2: GTSNPN and SVGIG (reference sequence). This TCR came from an adult who was a healthcare worker with PCR-confirmed SARS-CoV-2 infection or an uninfected control (not recorded which). Input material: whole blood. This chain links TRBV30 with TRBJ1-5, with D possibly TRBD1 on 5 matching bases. The CDR3 sequence: CAWADSSNQPQHF. The CDR3, as DNA: TGTGCCTGGGCAGACAGTAGCAATCAGCCCCAGCATTTT.